This T cell receptor (beta chain) was obtained from a study of T cell responses to AZD1222 COVID-19 vaccine (dated by TCRdb to about 2021). Concerning the study at large: AZD1222 recipients with second doses at about 4 weeks or about 12 weeks were pooled, because spike-specific TCR depth and breadth did not differ between schedules. A total of 233 trial participants underwent TCR sequencing, of whom approximately 210 received two doses of AZD1222 and about 26 received two doses of the MenACWY control vaccine. Trial participants were enrolled into age subgroups of 18-55, 56-69 and 70-plus years, which contained approximately 150, 30 and 60 TCR-sequenced participants, respectively. Paper-wide results and their limitations: Conclusions about previously exposed vaccinees are limited, since just five to seven AZD1222 recipients were seropositive for SARS-CoV-2 at baseline. The whole spike protein was spanned by vaccine-associated CD4 TCRs, and dominant responses were seen in regions 160-218 and 743-854. Participants were mostly white British, with more females than males. The authors suggested clonal diversity may have been underestimated. The 56-69-year group was small, and its depth increase did not reach significance, likely because of low power. A significant rise in spike-specific TCR breadth and depth was observed after two AZD1222 doses relative to day 0 and relative to MenACWY recipients. Nearly half of unique spike-specific TCRs reportedly recognized epitopes outside regions mutated in the B.1.351 and B.1.1.7 variants. Because no day 14 peak-response samples were available, repertoires were characterized only after the peak T cell response.

This clone was picked up one time. Its antigen has not been determined. Nothing much larger sits one base from this clone, and base qualities are not available. The CDR3 regions of human TCRbeta chains were analyzed by immunosequencing. Turning to the authors' computational methods: Repertoire TCRs were matched against a reference library of SARS-CoV-2-specific TCRs generated with the MIRA antigen-specificity platform. Breadth meant the fraction of unique TCRs that were SARS-CoV-2-associated, whereas depth meant the fraction of total T cells that were SARS-CoV-2-associated. Using the MIRA data, every spike-specific TCR was mapped to the spike region that the TCR reacted to and assigned to either a CD4 or a CD8 class. Log10-transformed breadth and depth values were compared by one-way ANOVA with Sidak's multiple comparisons tests. Not all clones reach the TCRdb copy of this immuneACCESS table, which keeps in-frame sequences only. Checked studies attribute under half of the gap to unresolved V genes and leave the rest unexplained. That table gives V, J and clone size, and the DNA gave D and trimming. Recorded for this sample are some 130,000 clones; around nine tenths of them occurred a single time. The ten biggest clones cover 5% to 7.5% of the sample.

The intended sense of this specimen's time point label: baseline before first vaccination. Vaccinee samples were obtained from the UK trials COV001 and COV002, which included a single-blind randomized controlled phase 2/3 trial of AZD1222 (ChAdOx1 nCoV-19) in healthy adults. For TCRbeta chain sequencing, PBMC samples from trial participants were taken at day 0 and at day 28 after the second dose. Taken from cysteine to phenylalanine, the CDR3 has 15 residues. Kept here is only the CDR3 DNA, which spans 45 bases and is read in frame from base 1. Sequences LGHNA (CDR1) and YSLEER (CDR2) are obtained from the germline V gene. The V and J ends are trimmed by 1 base and 2 bases, leaving 9 bases between them.

Recombination connected TRBV4-3 to TRBJ1-3; TRBD1 is perhaps the D gene, given 6 matching bases. The TCR was taken from an adult in good health. The sequencing used peripheral blood, collected on day 0 of AZD1222 vaccination. The sequence in DNA is TGCGCCAGCAGCCAAGCAGACAGGACTGGAAACACCATATATTTT. Translation gives CASSQADRTGNTIYF.